The 21 T cell receptor beta chains reported below all come from one sample, sequenced in a study of blood T cells in healthy people across ages. Using a J-beta primer mix together with a sample-barcoded 5' primer, a second PCR was run for about 6 to 12 cycles. From the 5' RACE reads, TCRdb called clonotypes with MiXCR, one entry per CDR3 protein. The sample lists approximately 1,700,000 distinct CDR3 sequences; 35% to 50% were seen once. Sequenced: blood. The receptors were sampled from a human donor in good health.

The chain links TRBV10-3 to TRBJ1-1; no clear D gene. The germline V and J ends were trimmed by 3 bases and 0 bases, with 8 bases remaining between them. The CDR3 runs 14 residues. Germline CDR1 ENHRY, CDR2 SYGVKD. The CDR3 DNA reads as TGTGCCATCAGTGAAACCCTTTTGAACACTGAAGCTTTCTTT. The encoded protein is CAISETLLNTEAFF.

The rearrangement uses TRBV6-6 and TRBJ1-2; D may be TRBD1 (5 bases). The germline gives CDR1 MNHNY, CDR2 SVGAGI (reference sequence). This CDR3 comprises 15 residues. The V gene lost 8 bases and the J gene lost 2 bases, with 18 bases spanning the gap. The chain's CDR3 is CASHDSGPHNYGYTF. The CDR3 bases are TGTGCCAGCCATGACAGTGGTCCCCACAACTATGGCTACACCTTC.

The chain has TRBV6-5 and TRBJ2-4, with 11 nucleotides matching TRBD1. Judging by the DNA end, TRBJ2-7 fits better; the J call may be wrong. This CDR3 is 15 amino acids long. The V gene's germline CDR1 is MNHEY and CDR2 SVGAGI. CDR3 protein: CASSNPGQGAGEQYF. The CDR3 region has the DNA TGTGCCAGCAGTAACCCCGGACAGGGGGCAGGCGAGCAGTACTTC.

The rearrangement uses TRBV9 and TRBJ2-1, with D possibly being TRBD2 (7 bases). Germline V gives CDR1 SGDLS, CDR2 YYNGEE. This CDR3 comprises 15 residues. V lost 1 base, J lost 8 bases, and 16 bases lay in between. The CDR3 bases are TGTGCCAGCAGCGTATACGGCGGGGGCATCGATGAGCAGTTCTTC. Translating it yields CASSVYGGGIDEQFF.

This rearrangement joins TRBV4-1 to TRBJ2-5; D unresolved. CDR1 is MGHRA, CDR2 YSYEKL, per germline. CDR3 length: 17 residues. Trimming removed 0 bases at V and 2 bases at J, with 16 bases between. CDR3 sequence (DNA): TGCGCCAGCAGCCAAGATGAATCCCCTACCATACAAGAGACCCAGTACTTC. Translating gives CASSQDESPTIQETQYF.

This clonotype is a singleton in its sample. The chain has TRBV29-1 and TRBJ1-5; weak D call: TRBD1 (6 bases). V gave up 7 bases and J gave up 3 bases, with 16 bases separating them. This CDR3 comprises 14 residues. Germline V gives CDR1 SQVTM, CDR2 ANQGSEA. The CDR3 loop reads CSARLQGFNQPQHF. The DNA of the CDR3 is TGCAGCGCCCGCCTCCAGGGGTTCAATCAGCCCCAGCATTTT. Drawing the rest from reference TRBV29-1 and TRBJ1-5, the complete variable domain is SAVISQKPSRDICQRGTSLTIQCQVDSQVTMMFWYRQQPGQSLTLIATANQGSEATYESGFVIDKFPISRPNLTFSTLTVSNMSPEDSSIYLCSARLQGFNQPQHFGDGTRLSIL.

The chain links TRBV11-1 to TRBJ2-7, with TRBD1 identical over 7 bases. J was trimmed by 2 bases and V by 2 bases; bases with no gene match: 9. Germline assignment: CDR1 SGHAT and CDR2 FQDESV (reference sequence). The CDR3 has 16 amino acids. The CDR3 sequence: CASSLPEGAEAYEQYF. CDR3 sequence (DNA): TGTGCCAGCAGCTTACCTGAGGGGGCGGAGGCCTACGAGCAGTACTTC. The variable domain in full, completed from reference TRBV11-1 and TRBJ2-7, reads EAEVAQSPRYKITEKSQAVAFWCDPISGHATLYWYRQILGQGPELLVQFQDESVVDDSQLPKDRFSAERLKGVDSTLKIQPAELGDSAMYLCASSLPEGAEAYEQYFGPGTRLTVT.

This clonotype was detected many times. In DNA, the CDR3 is TGTGCCAGCAGTTTGGCCGGGACAGGTTACACCTTC. Translation gives CASSLAGTGYTF. V usage is TRBV12-3 or TRBV12-4 and J usage is TRBJ1-2, with 8 bases identical to TRBD1. V trimming: 3 bases; J trimming: 11 bases; junction bases outside the gene matches: 5. The CDR3 is 12 amino acids.

This chain joins TRBV7-9 and TRBJ2-5, with D perhaps TRBD2 (5 bases). Germline CDR1 reads SEHNR; CDR2 reads FQNEAQ (reference sequence). Trimming took off 5 bases at V and 1 base at J, with 8 bases between the two ends. This CDR3 contains 13 residues. The CDR3 bases are TGTGCCAGCAGCAAGACTACCCAAGAGACCCAGTACTTC. Amino acid sequence: CASSKTTQETQYF.

The chain links TRBV28 to TRBJ2-5; D is tentatively TRBD1 or TRBD2 (6 bases each). The CDR3 spans 13 residues. V lost 6 bases, J lost 5 bases, and 13 bases lay in between. Germline V CDR1 and CDR2: MDHEN, SYDVKM. This chain's CDR3 is CASRTSGAETQYF. CDR3 nucleotide sequence: TGTGCCAGCAGGACCTCGGGGGCGGAGACCCAGTACTTC.

This clonotype was counted a single time. The genes are TRBV2 and TRBJ2-5; perhaps TRBD2 as D (6 bases). The V end was cut by 3 bases, the J end by 5 bases, with 16 bases between. Germline assignment: CDR1 SNHLY and CDR2 FYNNEI. The CDR3 has 15 amino acids. CDR3 nucleotides: TGTGCCAGCAGTGAGGGGGGAAACAGGTGGGAGACCCAGTACTTC. The encoded protein is CASSEGGNRWETQYF.

This clonotype has more than one count but fewer than ten. The V and J genes are TRBV28 and TRBJ1-4; unclear D gene. V lost 3 bases and J 4 bases, leaving 9 bases between the germline ends. The germline gives CDR1 MDHEN, CDR2 SYDVKM. The CDR3 totals 14 residues. The CDR3, as DNA: TGTGCCAGCAGTTTGGAACAGTTTAATGAAAAACTGTTTTTT. It is translated as CASSLEQFNEKLFF.

This clonotype was seen more than once but under ten times. The V call is TRBV7-3, the J call TRBJ2-6, with unresolved D. The germline V gene has CDR1 SGHTA and CDR2 FQGTGA. The CDR3 extends over 17 amino acids. Trimming shortened V by 4 bases and J by 0 bases, and 13 bases separated the two germline ends. For the CDR3, the DNA is TGTGCCAGCAGCTCGACAAACCTTTCCTCTGGGGCCAACGTCCTGACTTTC. Translation: CASSSTNLSSGANVLTF.

The rearrangement joins TRBV20-1 to TRBJ2-6; D remains unclear. Trimming cost V 2 bases and J 1 base, with 6 bases left between them. The length of the CDR3 is 14 residues. Per germline, CDR1 DFQATT and CDR2 SNEGSKA (reference sequence). CDR3 protein: CSARMVSGANVLTF. Written as DNA, the CDR3 is TGCAGTGCTAGAATGGTGTCTGGGGCCAACGTCCTGACTTTC.

The chain links TRBV4-1 to TRBJ1-1; a possible D gene is TRBD1 (5 bases). The CDR3 extends over 11 amino acids. Trimming took off 5 bases at V and 9 bases at J, with 10 bases between the two ends. Germline loops: CDR1 MGHRA, CDR2 YSYEKL. The CDR3 sequence: CASSEPGKAFF. The DNA of the CDR3 is TGCGCCAGCAGCGAGCCAGGGAAAGCTTTCTTT.

This chain links TRBV7-9 with TRBJ1-2, with D perhaps matching TRBD1 (5 bases). The length of the CDR3 is 12 residues. Per the germline V gene, CDR1 is SEHNR and CDR2 is FQNEAQ (reference sequence). The ends were cut back, 7 bases at V and 4 bases at J, with 10 bases in the middle. CDR3 in DNA: TGTGCCAGCACTGGGGGTGTCTATGGCTACACCTTC. This gives the protein CASTGGVYGYTF.

The CDR3 nucleotides are TGTGCCAGCAGCTTCCGACTAGCGGGCAACTTAAATGAGCAGTTCTTC. This codes for CASSFRLAGNLNEQFF. This chain links TRBV7-9 with TRBJ2-1; 10 bases are shared with TRBD2. Germline V gene data show CDR1 as SEHNR and CDR2 as FQNEAQ (reference sequence). The CDR3 contains 16 residues. Trimming took 3 bases from V and 7 from J; bases not matched to a gene: 9.

The chain links TRBV5-1 to TRBJ1-2, with a weak D call TRBD1 (5 bases). This CDR3 has 12 residues. CDR1 is SGHRS and CDR2 is YFSETQ in the germline V gene. With 4 bases removed from V and 6 bases from J, the gap between germline ends came to 10 bases. The CDR3 sequence: CASSPVGDGYTF. As DNA, the CDR3 is TGCGCCAGCAGCCCCGTGGGGGATGGCTACACCTTC.

The table lists this clonotype with a few counts. The J gene is TRBJ1-4, the V gene TRBV13; D is possibly TRBD1 (5 bases). V was clipped by 5 bases and J by 8 bases, with 9 bases between them. Germline CDR1 PRHDT, CDR2 FYEKMQ (reference sequence). The CDR3 is 12 amino acids. CDR3 protein: CASSPGTEKLFF. CDR3 DNA sequence: TGTGCCAGCAGCCCCGGGACCGAAAAACTGTTTTTT.

This clonotype was detected once. The chain joins TRBV18 to TRBJ2-1; TRBD1 or TRBD2 may be the D gene (6 bases each). There are 13 residues in the CDR3. In germline, CDR1 is KGHSH, CDR2 LQKENI. Trimming left V 6 bases short and J 6 bases short, with 12 bases between. This CDR3 reads CASSGTGANEQFF. The CDR3 bases are TGTGCCAGCTCGGGTACGGGGGCCAATGAGCAGTTCTTC. Combining the CDR3 with reference TRBV18 and TRBJ2-1 gives the whole variable domain NAGVMQNPRHLVRRRGQEARLRCSPMKGHSHVYWYRQLPEEGLKFMVYLQKENIIDESGMPKERFSAEFPKEGPSILRIQQVVRGDSAAYFCASSGTGANEQFFGPGTRLTVL.

The rearrangement joins TRBV5-1 to TRBJ2-3; TRBD1 matches at 7 bases. With 3 bases clipped from V and 6 bases from J, the junction kept 7 bases outside the gene matches. Germline V gives CDR1 SGHRS, CDR2 YFSETQ. The CDR3 is 14 residues long. Written as DNA, the CDR3 is TGCGCCAGCAGCTCCGGGACAGCACAGGATACGCAGTATTTT. Translation gives CASSSGTAQDTQYF.